This record looks at one TCR beta chain sequence and its context. The antigen it recognizes is unknown. Base qualities were left out, and no much larger clone turns up one base away. The source of the sample is a study of control samples from healthy donors and cancer patients (dated by TCRdb to the early 2020s). Library method: the immunoSEQ multiplex PCR assay. Sourced from immuneACCESS, this table was stored by TCRdb with only in-frame sequences that have V and J called. A share of the clones is absent; for the studies checked, an unresolved V gene accounts for under half, and the remainder has no known explanation. Recorded for this sample are around 80,000 clones; around 92% of them occurred a single time. The ten largest clones represent around 17% of the sample. Taken from cysteine to phenylalanine, the CDR3 has 14 residues. The kept DNA is CDR3 alone, 42 bases in frame from the first base. The germline V gene (reference sequence) yields GTSNPN for CDR1 and SVGIG for CDR2. Trimming removed 0 bases from V and 12 bases from J, leaving 15 bases between the germline ends.

This sequence originates from a middle-aged man in good health. The sample taken for sequencing was blood. The chain uses TRBV30 and TRBJ1-6; TRBD1 is a possible D gene, resting on 5 matching bases. The CDR3 protein sequence reads: CAWSVLRERGPLHF. The bases are TGTGCCTGGAGTGTACTGAGGGAAAGGGGACCCCTCCACTTT.